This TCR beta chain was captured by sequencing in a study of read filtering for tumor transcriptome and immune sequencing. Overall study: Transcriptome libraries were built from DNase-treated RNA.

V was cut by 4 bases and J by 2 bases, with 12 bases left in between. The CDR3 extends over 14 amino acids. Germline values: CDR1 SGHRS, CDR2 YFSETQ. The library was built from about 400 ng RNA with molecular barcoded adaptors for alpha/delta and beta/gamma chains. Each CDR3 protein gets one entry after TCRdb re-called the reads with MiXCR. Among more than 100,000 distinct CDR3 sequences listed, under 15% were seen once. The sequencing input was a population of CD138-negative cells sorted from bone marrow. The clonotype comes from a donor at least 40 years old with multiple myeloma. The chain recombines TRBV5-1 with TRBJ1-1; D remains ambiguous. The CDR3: CASSLGRHNTEAFF. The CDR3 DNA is TGCGCCAGCAGCCTAGGCAGGCACAACACTGAAGCTTTCTTT.